Reported below is one T cell receptor beta chain. This entry comes from a study of blood T cell repertoires in COVID-19. Whole-study context: COVID-19 samples collected from the United States, Italy and Spain covered acute and convalescent phases. The cDNA or gDNA used as material had been derived from T cells, B-cell-depleted T cells, or PBMCs.

CDR3 length equals 16 residues. The V gene lost 3 bases and the J gene lost 2 bases, with 15 bases spanning the gap. Germline values: CDR1 SGDLS, CDR2 YYNGEE. Original methodology: By means of reference gene primer amplification, nucleated cell counts were estimated. Using immunoSEQ multiplex PCR, the repertoire was profiled, and TCRdb retains in-frame clones only, with some absent. Clonal size and the V and J genes are those of that table, whereas D and trimming came from the DNA. The table lists roughly 220,000 clones, roughly 80% of them singletons, with 5.1% in the top ten. Sequenced material: peripheral blood. The source of this sequence is a woman between 55 and 75 years old who had recovered from COVID-19. This chain connects TRBV9 to TRBJ2-1; no clear D. The CDR3 is CASSEPAAEPYNEQFF. CDR3 in DNA: TGTGCCAGCAGCGAACCCGCTGCGGAGCCCTACAATGAGCAGTTCTTC. Looking up the rest from reference TRBV9 and TRBJ2-1 gives the full variable domain: DSGVTQTPKHLITATGQRVTLRCSPRSGDLSVYWYQQSLDQGLQFLIQYYNGEERAKGNILERFSAQQFPDLHSELNLSSLELGDSALYFCASSEPAAEPYNEQFFGPGTRLTVL.